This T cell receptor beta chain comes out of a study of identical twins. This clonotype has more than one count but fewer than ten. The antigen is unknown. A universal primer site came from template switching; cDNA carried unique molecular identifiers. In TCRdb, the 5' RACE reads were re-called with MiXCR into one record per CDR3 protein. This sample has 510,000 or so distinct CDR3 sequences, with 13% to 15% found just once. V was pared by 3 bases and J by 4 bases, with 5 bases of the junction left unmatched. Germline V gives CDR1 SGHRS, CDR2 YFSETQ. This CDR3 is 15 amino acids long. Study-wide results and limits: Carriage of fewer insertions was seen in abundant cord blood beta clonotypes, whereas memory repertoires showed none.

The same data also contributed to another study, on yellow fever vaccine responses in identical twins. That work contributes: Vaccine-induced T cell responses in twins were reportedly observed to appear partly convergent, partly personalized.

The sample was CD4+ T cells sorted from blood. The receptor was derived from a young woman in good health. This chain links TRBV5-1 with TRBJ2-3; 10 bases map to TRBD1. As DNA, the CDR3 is TGCGCCAGCAGCTCGACAGGGGGCGACGCAGATACGCAGTATTTT. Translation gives CASSSTGGDADTQYF.